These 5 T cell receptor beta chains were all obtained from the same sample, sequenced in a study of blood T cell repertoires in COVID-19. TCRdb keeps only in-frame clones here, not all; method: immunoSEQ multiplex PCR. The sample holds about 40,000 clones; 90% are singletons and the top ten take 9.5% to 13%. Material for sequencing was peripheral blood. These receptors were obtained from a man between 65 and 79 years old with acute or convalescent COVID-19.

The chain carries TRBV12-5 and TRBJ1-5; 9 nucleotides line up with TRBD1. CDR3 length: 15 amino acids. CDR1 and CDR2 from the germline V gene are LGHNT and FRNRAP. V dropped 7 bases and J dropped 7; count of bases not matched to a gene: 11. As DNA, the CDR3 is TGTGCTAGTGTTTGGGGACAGGGTCAAGGACAGCCCCAGCATTTT. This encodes CASVWGQGQGQPQHF.

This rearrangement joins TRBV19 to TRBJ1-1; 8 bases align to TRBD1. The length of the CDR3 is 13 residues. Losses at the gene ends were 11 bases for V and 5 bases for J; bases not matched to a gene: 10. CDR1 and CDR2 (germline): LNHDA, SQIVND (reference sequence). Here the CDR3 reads CAVKDRDRTEAFF. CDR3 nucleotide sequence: TGTGCCGTAAAGGACAGGGATAGGACTGAAGCTTTCTTT.

In DNA form, the CDR3 reads TGCGCCAGCAGCCAAGAAGGGGCGGGGAGCTCCTACGAGCAGTACTTC. Its translation: CASSQEGAGSSYEQYF. J is TRBJ2-7 and V is TRBV4-1; weak D call: TRBD2 (6 bases). The V and J ends lost 0 bases and 0 bases respectively, with 12 bases between them. CDR3 length equals 16 residues. CDR1 MGHRA and CDR2 YSYEKL come from the germline V gene.

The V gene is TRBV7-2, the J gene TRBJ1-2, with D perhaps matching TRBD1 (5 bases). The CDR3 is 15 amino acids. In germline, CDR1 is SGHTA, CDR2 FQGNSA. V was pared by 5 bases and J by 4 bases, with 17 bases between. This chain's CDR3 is CASSTGRPETYGYTF. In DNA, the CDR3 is TGTGCCAGCAGCACAGGACGGCCGGAAACCTATGGCTACACCTTC.

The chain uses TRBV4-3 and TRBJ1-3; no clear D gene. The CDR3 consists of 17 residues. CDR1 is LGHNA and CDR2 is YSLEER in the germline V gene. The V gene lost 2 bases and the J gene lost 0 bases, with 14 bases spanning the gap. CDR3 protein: CASSQYSRVFSGNTIYF. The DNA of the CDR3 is TGCGCCAGCAGCCAATATTCCCGGGTATTCTCTGGAAACACCATATATTTT.